This TCR beta chain was sequenced in a study of CD8 T cells in Susac syndrome (dated by TCRdb to about 2019). As for the study more broadly: The study used repertoire sequencing to test whether antigen drove CD8+ T cell activation and differentiation in Susac syndrome. The study compared CD8+ T cell repertoire clonality among around 11 healthy donors, 14 Susac syndrome patients and fewer than 19 multiple sclerosis patients.

RNA was extracted using the RNeasy kit, and about 0.45 to 1 ug of the RNA was reverse transcribed with random hexamers. The immunoSEQ multiplex PCR assay, covering 54 Vbeta and 13 Jbeta segments, was used to amplify TCR beta CDR3 regions. PCR amplification bias was corrected using a synthetic template baseline for primer optimization and computational correction. The authors' pipeline ran thus. Reads were annotated to V, D and J genes per IMGT and analyzed with immunoSEQ Analyzer, keeping only productive sequences. Clonality was computed as one minus Shannon entropy normalized by log2 of the number of productive unique sequences. Public and private clones were assessed among the 100 most prevalent clones of each patient and control. Clones were defined as Susac-specific when absent from the healthy and MS cohorts, from fewer than 1,200 published viral clones and from other ImmuneACCESS disease sequences. The public reads were quality trimmed at Q25 with fastp and then assembled into clones with MiXCR by TCRdb, keeping productive beta chains. Under each unique CDR3 protein, matching rows form one entry showing the most common genes and DNA. TCRdb assigned the V and J calls; the authors' analysis was not used. The sample contains about 100,000 distinct CDR3 sequences, approximately 95% of them found a single time. The ten largest clones take up over 0.25% of the sample.

Study-wide findings and limitations: The study acknowledged that relatively few individuals were included in the TCR sequencing and HLA analysis.

CDR3 length: 14 amino acids, cysteine to phenylalanine. Only the CDR3 part of the read is kept: 42 bases, read in frame from the first base. CDR1 and CDR2 (SQVTM, ANQGSEA) derive from the germline V gene. High-throughput TCR beta sequencing profiled peripheral blood CD8+ and CD4+ T cells from healthy donors, Susac syndrome patients and multiple sclerosis patients. The healthy donors served as controls matched for age and sex. Bulk CD8+ and CD4+ T cells were purified magnetically by negative isolation, whereas CD8+ TEMRA cells were enriched by FACS. Blood was drawn into EDTA tubes, processed within 24 hours, and PBMCs were isolated by density gradient centrifugation. PBMCs intended for TCR sequencing were cryopreserved in liquid nitrogen and were subsequently thawed in a 37 degrees C water bath. A purity of at least 90% was achieved for sorted or isolated CD4+, CD8+ and CD8+ TEMRA cells. A word on this clonotype: Its binding antigen is unknown. Per-base qualities were not stored, and no clone one base away is much larger.

The sample comprised CD8+ T cells from PBMCs. The V and J segments used are TRBV29-1 and TRBJ2-2; the D gene may be TRBD1 or TRBD2, since each aligns over 6 bases. The clonotype was recovered from a human donor in good health. CDR3 region: CSAFGGPNAGELFF. The bases read TGCAGTGCCTTTGGGGGGCCAAACGCCGGGGAGCTGTTTTTT.